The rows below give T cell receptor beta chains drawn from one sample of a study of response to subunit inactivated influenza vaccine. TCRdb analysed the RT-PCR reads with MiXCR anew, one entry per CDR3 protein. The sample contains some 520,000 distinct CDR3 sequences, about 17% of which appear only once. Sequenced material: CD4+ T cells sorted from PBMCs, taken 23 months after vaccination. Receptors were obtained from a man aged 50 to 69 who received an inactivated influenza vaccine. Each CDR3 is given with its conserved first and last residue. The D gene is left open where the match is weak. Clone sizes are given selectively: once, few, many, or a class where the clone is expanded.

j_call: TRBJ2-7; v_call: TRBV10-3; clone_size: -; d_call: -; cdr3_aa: CAISKNGPLDEQYF; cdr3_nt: TGTGCCATCAGTAAGAATGGACCCCTGGACGAGCAGTACTTC
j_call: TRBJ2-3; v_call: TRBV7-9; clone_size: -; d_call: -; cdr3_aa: CASSPVLGGTDTQYF; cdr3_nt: TGTGCCAGCAGCCCGGTTCTCGGGGGCACAGATACGCAGTATTTT
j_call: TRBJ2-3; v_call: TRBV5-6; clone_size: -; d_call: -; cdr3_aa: CASSFRRTGGPDTQYF; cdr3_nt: TGTGCCAGCAGCTTTCGCAGGACCGGGGGGCCAGATACGCAGTATTTT
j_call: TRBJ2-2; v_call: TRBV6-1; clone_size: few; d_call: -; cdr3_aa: CASRIDTTGELFF; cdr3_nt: TGTGCCAGCAGGATCGATACCACCGGGGAGCTGTTTTTT
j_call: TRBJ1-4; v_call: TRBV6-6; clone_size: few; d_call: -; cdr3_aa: CASSYDPYEKLFF; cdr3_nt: TGTGCCAGCAGTTACGACCCTTATGAAAAACTGTTTTTT
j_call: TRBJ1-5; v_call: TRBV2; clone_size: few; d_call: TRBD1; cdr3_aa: CASSDLTDRGLGQPQHF; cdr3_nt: TGTGCCAGCAGCGATCTTACTGACAGGGGGCTCGGCCAGCCCCAGCATTTT
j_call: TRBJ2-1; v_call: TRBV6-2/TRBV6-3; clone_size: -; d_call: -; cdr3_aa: CASSYPSQGPFFNEQFF; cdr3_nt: TGTGCCAGCAGTTACCCGTCCCAAGGTCCATTCTTCAATGAGCAGTTCTTC
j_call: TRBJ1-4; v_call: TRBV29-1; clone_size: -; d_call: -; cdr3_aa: CSVAPGSNEKLFF; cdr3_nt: TGCAGCGTCGCGCCCGGGAGCAATGAAAAACTGTTTTTT
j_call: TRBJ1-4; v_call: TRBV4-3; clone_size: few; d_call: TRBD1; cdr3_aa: CASSQVGAGTGNLRNEKLFF; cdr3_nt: TGCGCCAGCAGCCAAGTCGGGGCCGGGACAGGGAATTTACGGAATGAAAAACTGTTTTTT
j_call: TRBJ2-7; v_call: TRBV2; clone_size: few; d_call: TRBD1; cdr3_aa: CASTRDRDYEQYF; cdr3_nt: TGTGCCAGCACCCGGGACAGGGACTACGAGCAGTACTTC
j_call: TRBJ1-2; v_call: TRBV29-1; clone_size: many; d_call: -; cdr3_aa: CSVEDRDNRDGYTF; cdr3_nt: TGCAGCGTTGAAGATCGAGACAATAGGGATGGCTACACCTTC
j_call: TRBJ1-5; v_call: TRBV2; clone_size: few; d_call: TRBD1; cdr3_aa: CASSEGQGTQPQHF; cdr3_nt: TGTGCCAGCAGTGAGGGACAGGGGACACAGCCCCAGCATTTT
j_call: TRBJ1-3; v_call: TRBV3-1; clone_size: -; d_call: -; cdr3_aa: CASSRTRGVPGNTIYF; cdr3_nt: TGTGCCAGCAGCCGCACTCGGGGGGTCCCTGGAAACACCATATATTTT
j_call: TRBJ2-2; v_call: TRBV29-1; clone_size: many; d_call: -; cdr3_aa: CSVDSRDSNTGELFF; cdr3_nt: TGCAGCGTTGATAGTCGTGACAGCAACACCGGGGAGCTGTTTTTT
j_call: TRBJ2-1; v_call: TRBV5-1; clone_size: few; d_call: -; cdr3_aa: CASSRTLNEQFF; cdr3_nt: TGCGCCAGCAGCAGGACCCTCAATGAGCAGTTCTTC
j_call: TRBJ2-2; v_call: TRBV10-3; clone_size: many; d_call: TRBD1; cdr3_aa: CAISQTGVVSGELFF; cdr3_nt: TGTGCCATCAGTCAGACAGGGGTTGTTTCCGGGGAGCTGTTTTTT
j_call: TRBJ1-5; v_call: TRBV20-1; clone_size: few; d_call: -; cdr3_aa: CSARDITGSYSNQPQHF; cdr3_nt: TGCAGTGCTAGAGACATCACAGGCTCTTATAGCAATCAGCCCCAGCATTTT
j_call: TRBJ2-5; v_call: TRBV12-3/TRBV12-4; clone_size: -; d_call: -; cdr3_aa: CASNGLQETQYF; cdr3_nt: TGTGCCAGCAATGGATTGCAAGAGACCCAGTACTTC
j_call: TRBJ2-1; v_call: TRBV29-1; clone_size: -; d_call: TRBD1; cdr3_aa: CSGGRDRDDEQFF; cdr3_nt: TGCAGCGGGGGTAGAGACAGGGATGATGAGCAGTTCTTC
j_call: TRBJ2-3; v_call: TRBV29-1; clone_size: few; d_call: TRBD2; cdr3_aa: CSVRGRGADTQYF; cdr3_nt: TGCAGCGTTCGCGGGAGAGGTGCAGATACGCAGTATTTT
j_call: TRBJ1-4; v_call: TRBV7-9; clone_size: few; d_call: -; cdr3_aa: CASSFGTYHATNEKLFF; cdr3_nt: TGTGCCAGCAGCTTTGGGACATATCATGCAACTAATGAAAAACTGTTTTTT
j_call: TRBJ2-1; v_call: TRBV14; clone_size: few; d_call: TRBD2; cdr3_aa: CASSQVGGASYNEQFF; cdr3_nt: TGTGCCAGCAGCCAAGTCGGGGGGGCTAGCTACAATGAGCAGTTCTTC
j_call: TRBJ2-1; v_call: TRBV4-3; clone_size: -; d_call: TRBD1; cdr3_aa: CASSLGQGQGSEQFF; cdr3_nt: TGCGCCAGCAGCTTGGGACAGGGCCAGGGGAGTGAGCAGTTCTTC
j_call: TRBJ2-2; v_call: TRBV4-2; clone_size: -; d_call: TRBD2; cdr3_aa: CASSQGSSGPRELFF; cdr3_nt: TGTGCCAGCAGCCAAGGGTCTAGCGGGCCCAGGGAGCTGTTTTTT
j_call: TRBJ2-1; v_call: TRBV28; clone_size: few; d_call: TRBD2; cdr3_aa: CASSFQGTSGRSGQFF; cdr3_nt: TGTGCCAGCAGTTTCCAAGGGACTAGCGGGAGGTCTGGACAGTTCTTC
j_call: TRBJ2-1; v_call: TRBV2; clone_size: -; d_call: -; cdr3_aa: CASARESGVSYNEQFF; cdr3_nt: TGTGCCAGCGCCCGCGAATCGGGGGTTTCATACAATGAGCAGTTCTTC
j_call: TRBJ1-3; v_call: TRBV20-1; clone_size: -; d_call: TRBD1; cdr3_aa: CSARGDRGLFSGNTIYF; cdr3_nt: TGCAGTGCTAGGGGGGACAGGGGGCTGTTCTCTGGAAACACCATATATTTT
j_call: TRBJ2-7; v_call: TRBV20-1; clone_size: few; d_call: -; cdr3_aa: CSARDLRGDYEQYF; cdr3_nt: TGCAGTGCAAGGGACCTCCGAGGGGATTACGAGCAGTACTTC
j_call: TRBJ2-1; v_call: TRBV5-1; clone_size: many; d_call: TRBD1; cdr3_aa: CASSRTGEAHNEQFF; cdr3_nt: TGCGCCAGCAGCCGGACAGGGGAAGCACACAATGAGCAGTTCTTC
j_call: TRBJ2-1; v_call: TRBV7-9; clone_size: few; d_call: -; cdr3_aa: CASSLRGVKNEQFF; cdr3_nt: TGTGCCAGCAGCTTGAGGGGGGTAAAAAATGAGCAGTTCTTC
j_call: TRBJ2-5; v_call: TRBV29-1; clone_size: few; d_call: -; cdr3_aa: CSVAVVETQYF; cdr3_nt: TGCAGCGTTGCCGTCGTTGAGACCCAGTACTTC
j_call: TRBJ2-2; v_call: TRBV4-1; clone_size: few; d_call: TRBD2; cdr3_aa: CASSQGTRNTGELFF; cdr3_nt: TGCGCCAGCAGCCAAGGGACTAGGAACACCGGGGAGCTGTTTTTT
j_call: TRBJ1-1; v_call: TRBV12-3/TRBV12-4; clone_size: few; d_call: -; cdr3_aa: CASSATGRTEAFF; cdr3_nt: TGTGCCAGCAGTGCCACAGGGAGGACTGAAGCTTTCTTT
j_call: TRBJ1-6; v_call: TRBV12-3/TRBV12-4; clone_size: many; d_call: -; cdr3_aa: CASGSLRSSYNSPLHF; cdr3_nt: TGTGCCAGCGGGTCTCTCAGGAGCTCCTATAATTCACCCCTCCACTTT
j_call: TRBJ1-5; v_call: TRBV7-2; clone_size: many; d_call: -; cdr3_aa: CASSAKPNQPQHF; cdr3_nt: TGTGCCAGCAGCGCCAAGCCCAATCAGCCCCAGCATTTT
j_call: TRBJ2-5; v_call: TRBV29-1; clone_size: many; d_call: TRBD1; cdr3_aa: CSVETGRETQYF; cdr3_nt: TGCAGCGTTGAGACAGGGAGAGAGACCCAGTACTTC
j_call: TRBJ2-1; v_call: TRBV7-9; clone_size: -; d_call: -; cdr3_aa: CASSPPWEQFF; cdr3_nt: TGTGCCAGCAGCCCTCCTTGGGAGCAGTTCTTC
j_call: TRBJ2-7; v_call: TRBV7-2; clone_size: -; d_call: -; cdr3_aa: CASSLESTGRGYEQYF; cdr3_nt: TGTGCCAGCAGCTTAGAGTCGACGGGCCGGGGCTACGAGCAGTACTTC
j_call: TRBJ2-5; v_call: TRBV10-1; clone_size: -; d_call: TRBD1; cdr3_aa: CASSEGGTETQYF; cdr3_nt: TGCGCCAGCAGTGAAGGGGGCACAGAGACCCAGTACTTC
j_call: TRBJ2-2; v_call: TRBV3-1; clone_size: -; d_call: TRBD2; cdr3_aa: CASRKSGGTNTGELFF; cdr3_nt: TGTGCCAGCAGGAAGAGCGGGGGGACGAACACCGGGGAGCTGTTTTTT
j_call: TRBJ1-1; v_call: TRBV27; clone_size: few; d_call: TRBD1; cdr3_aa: CASSHGQGAIRRPEAFF; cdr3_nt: TGTGCCAGCAGTCACGGACAGGGGGCAATAAGGAGGCCTGAAGCTTTCTTT
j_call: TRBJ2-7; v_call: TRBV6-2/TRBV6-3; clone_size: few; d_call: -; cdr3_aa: CASSPLGGAYEQYF; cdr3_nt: TGTGCCAGCAGCCCCCTCGGCGGGGCCTACGAGCAGTACTTC
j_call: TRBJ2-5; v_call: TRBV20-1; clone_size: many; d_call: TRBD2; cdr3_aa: CSASYSGDQETQYF; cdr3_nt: TGCAGTGCTAGTTATAGCGGGGACCAAGAGACCCAGTACTTC
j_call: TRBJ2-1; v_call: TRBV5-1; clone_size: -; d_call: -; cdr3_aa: CASSLGGDFNEQFF; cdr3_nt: TGCGCCAGCAGCTTGGGGGGTGATTTCAATGAGCAGTTCTTC
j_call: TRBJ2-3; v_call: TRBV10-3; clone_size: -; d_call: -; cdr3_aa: CAISETHRQITDTQYF; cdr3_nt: TGTGCCATCAGTGAGACACATAGACAGATCACAGATACGCAGTATTTT
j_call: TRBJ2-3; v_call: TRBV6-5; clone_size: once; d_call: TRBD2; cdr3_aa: CASSSPSGSSDTQYF; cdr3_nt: TGTGCCAGCAGTTCTCCTAGCGGGAGTTCAGATACGCAGTATTTT
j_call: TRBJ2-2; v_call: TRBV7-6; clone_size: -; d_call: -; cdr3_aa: CASSFFGTLGRRNTGELFF; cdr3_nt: TGTGCCAGCAGCTTCTTCGGGACCCTAGGGCGTAGGAACACCGGGGAGCTGTTTTTT